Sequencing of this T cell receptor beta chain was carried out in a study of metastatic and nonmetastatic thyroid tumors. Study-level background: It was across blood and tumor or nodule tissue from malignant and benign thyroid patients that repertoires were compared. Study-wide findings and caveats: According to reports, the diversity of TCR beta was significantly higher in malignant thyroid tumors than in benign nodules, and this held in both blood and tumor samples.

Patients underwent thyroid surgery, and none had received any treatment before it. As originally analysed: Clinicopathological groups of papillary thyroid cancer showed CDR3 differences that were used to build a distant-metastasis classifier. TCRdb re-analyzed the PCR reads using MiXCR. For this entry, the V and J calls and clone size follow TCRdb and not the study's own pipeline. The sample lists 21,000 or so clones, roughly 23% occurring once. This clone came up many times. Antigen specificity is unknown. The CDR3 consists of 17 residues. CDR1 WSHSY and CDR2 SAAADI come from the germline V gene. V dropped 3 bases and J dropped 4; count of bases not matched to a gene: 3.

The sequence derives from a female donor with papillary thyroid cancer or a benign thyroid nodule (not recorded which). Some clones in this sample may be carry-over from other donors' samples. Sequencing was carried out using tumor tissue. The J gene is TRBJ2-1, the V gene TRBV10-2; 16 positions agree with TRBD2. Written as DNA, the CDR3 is TGCGCCAGCAGTGACCCGGGACTAGCGGGAGGGTACAATGAGCAGTTCTTC. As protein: CASSDPGLAGGYNEQFF.